Listed below are T cell receptor beta chains from one sample, sequenced in a study of vaccination and CD4 T cells after COVID-19. TCRdb analysed the PCR reads with MiXCR anew, one entry per CDR3 protein. The table includes some 6,000 distinct CDR3 sequences, approximately 35% detected once. What these receptors recognize is not known. The material sequenced was CD4+ T cells from blood, cultured in vitro. The receptors originated from a human donor in good health. Each CDR3 is given with its conserved first and last residue. Fields, in order: V gene, J gene, clone size, D gene, CDR3 DNA, CDR3 protein. The D gene is left open where the match is weak. A row's size may be missing; if present it is once, few, many or a size class.

V: TRBV6-1; J: TRBJ1-1; size: .; D: .; DNA: TGTGCCAGCAGTGGGATAACGAACACTGAAGCTTTCTTT; CDR3: CASSGITNTEAFF
V: TRBV20-1; J: TRBJ1-4; size: .; D: .; DNA: TGCAGTGCTAGAGAGGAGGGGTTAAGGGAAAAACTGTTTTTT; CDR3: CSAREEGLREKLFF
V: TRBV10-1; J: TRBJ2-7; size: .; D: TRBD1; DNA: TGCGCCAGCAGTGCGGAAGGGGGCATCTACGAGCAGTACTTC; CDR3: CASSAEGGIYEQYF
V: TRBV14; J: TRBJ1-1; size: .; D: TRBD1; DNA: TGTGCCAGCAGCCAAACAGGGGCGGGCACTGAAGCTTTCTTT; CDR3: CASSQTGAGTEAFF
V: TRBV6-2/TRBV6-3; J: TRBJ1-5; size: .; D: TRBD1; DNA: TGTGCCAGCACCACAGGGGGGTACAATCAGCCCCAGCATTTT; CDR3: CASTTGGYNQPQHF
V: TRBV20-1; J: TRBJ1-1; size: .; D: .; DNA: TGCAGTGCTATTAGTTTGGCAGGGCACACTGAAGCTTTCTTT; CDR3: CSAISLAGHTEAFF
V: TRBV12-3/TRBV12-4; J: TRBJ1-3; size: .; D: .; DNA: TGTGCCAGCAGTGACTACAGCTCTGGAAACACCATATATTTT; CDR3: CASSDYSSGNTIYF
V: TRBV19; J: TRBJ2-1; size: .; D: TRBD1; DNA: TGTGCCAGCACTCCCGGGACAGGGTGGGGTGAGCAGTTCTTC; CDR3: CASTPGTGWGEQFF
V: TRBV7-9; J: TRBJ1-1; size: few; D: .; DNA: TGTGCCAGCAGCTCAGGGAGTGGGCTACTGAACACTGAAGCTTTCTTT; CDR3: CASSSGSGLLNTEAFF
V: TRBV7-8; J: TRBJ2-7; size: .; D: TRBD2; DNA: TGTGCCAGCAGCCCCTCTAGCGGGGGCCTCCCCACCTACGAGCAGTACTTC; CDR3: CASSPSSGGLPTYEQYF
V: TRBV2; J: TRBJ2-5; size: .; D: .; DNA: TGTGCCAGCAACGGGGTCTATAAGACCCAGTACTTC; CDR3: CASNGVYKTQYF